This T cell receptor beta chain appears in the sequencing data of a study of pediatric ulcerative colitis. Repertoires were generated with immunoSEQ multiplex PCR, while TCRdb's copy carries only in-frame clones and drops some. This table has fewer than 13,000 clones, 75% to 90% appearing once. V was pared by 6 bases and J by 10 bases, with 21 bases between. The CDR3 is 14 residues long. The germline CDR1 and CDR2 sequences are MDHEN and SYDVKM. This TCR came from a girl aged 10-17 years with moderate ulcerative colitis. Sequencing was performed on blood. The chain couples TRBV28 to TRBJ1-2; D gene ambiguous. The CDR3 DNA is TGTGCCAGCAGACTCCCGCGCCAACCGAAGAACTACACCTTC. Translating it yields CASRLPRQPKNYTF.